This T cell receptor (beta chain) comes out of a study of CD8+CD57+ T cells in acquired aplastic anemia. This CDR3 has 17 amino acids. V lost 5 bases and J lost 4, with 23 bases in between. CDR1 and CDR2 (germline): LNHNV, YYDKDF (reference sequence). Whoever was chosen for sequencing had shown CD8+CD57+ cell expansion by flow cytometry. It was genomic DNA that served as the template for profiling TCR beta VDJ and CDR3. MiXCR was run by TCRdb on the reads, yielding one entry per CDR3 protein. The sample includes 75,000 to 80,000 distinct CDR3 sequences, just over 70% seen only once; the top ten take approximately 80%.

The sequence was obtained from a human donor with aplastic anemia. The rearrangement joins TRBV15 to TRBJ2-5, with D possibly called TRBD1 or TRBD2 (7 bases each). The material sequenced was sorted CD4+, CD8+, or CD8+CD57+ T cells (not recorded which) from PBMCs. The CDR3 sequence is CATSGGGPGAGGETQYF. CDR3 nucleotides: TGTGCCACCAGCGGCGGGGGCCCAGGGGCAGGGGGAGAGACCCAGTACTTC.